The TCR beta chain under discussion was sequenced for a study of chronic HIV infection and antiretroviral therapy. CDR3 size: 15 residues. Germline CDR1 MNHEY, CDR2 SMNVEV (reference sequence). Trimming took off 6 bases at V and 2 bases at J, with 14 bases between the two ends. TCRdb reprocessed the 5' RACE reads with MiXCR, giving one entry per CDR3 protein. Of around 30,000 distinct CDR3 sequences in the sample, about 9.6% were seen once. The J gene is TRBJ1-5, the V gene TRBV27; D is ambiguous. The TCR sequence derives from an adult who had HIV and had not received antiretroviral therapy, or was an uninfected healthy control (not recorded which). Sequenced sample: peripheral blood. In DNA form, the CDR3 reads TGTGCCAGCAGCCTGGGCCCCGGGGGCAATCAGCCCCAGCATTTT. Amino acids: CASSLGPGGNQPQHF.